The 7 T cell receptor beta chains below were found in one sample sequenced in a study of metastatic and nonmetastatic thyroid tumors. TCRdb ran MiXCR on the PCR reads. The data contain approximately 7,000 clones, approximately 40% of them singletons. Before thyroid surgery, none of the patients had received any treatment. Sequences were obtained from tumor tissue. The receptor set was obtained from a female donor with papillary thyroid cancer or a benign thyroid nodule (not recorded which). Some clones in this sample may be carry-over from other donors' samples.

V usage is TRBV9 and J usage is TRBJ2-7; D not certain. V lost 0 bases, J lost 2 bases, and 6 bases lay in between. Germline-derived CDR1 and CDR2 are SGDLS and YYNGEE. This CDR3 has 13 amino acids. The CDR3 loop is CASSVDGTYEQYF. The DNA of the CDR3 is TGTGCCAGCAGCGTAGACGGAACCTACGAGCAGTACTTC.

This clone was detected only once. This chain joins TRBV20-1 and TRBJ2-7, with TRBD1 as a possible D gene (6 bases). The length of the CDR3 is 14 residues. The V gene lost 6 bases and the J gene lost 0 bases, with 15 bases spanning the gap. CDR1 is DFQATT and CDR2 is SNEGSKA in the germline V gene (reference sequence). The CDR3 DNA reads TGCAGTGCCACACCCCGGGACAACTCCTACGAGCAGTACTTC. Translating gives CSATPRDNSYEQYF.

As DNA, the CDR3 is TGTGCCAGCTCGCCGGAGGGGACCGTCAGAATCGACAAGCAGTACTTC. Amino acid sequence: CASSPEGTVRIDKQYF. This chain uses TRBV18 with TRBJ2-7, with a tentative D call TRBD2 (6 bases). This CDR3 spans 16 amino acids. Germline V gene data show CDR1 as KGHSH and CDR2 as LQKENI. The V gene lost 6 bases and the J gene lost 8 bases, with 26 bases spanning the gap. Complete variable domain (other parts from reference TRBV18 and TRBJ2-7): NAGVMQNPRHLVRRRGQEARLRCSPMKGHSHVYWYRQLPEEGLKFMVYLQKENIIDESGMPKERFSAEFPKEGPSILRIQQVVRGDSAAYFCASSPEGTVRIDKQYFGPGTRLTVT.

The chain joins TRBV12-3 or TRBV12-4 to TRBJ2-2; D remains ambiguous. Trimming shortened V by 4 bases and J by 4 bases, and 10 bases separated the two germline ends. The CDR3 runs 14 residues. CDR3 region: CASSWQASTGELFF. Here the CDR3 DNA reads TGTGCCAGCAGTTGGCAGGCTTCCACCGGGGAGCTGTTTTTT.

This clone was found a few times. The chain combines TRBV20-1 with TRBJ1-5; TRBD1 matches 8 bases. This CDR3 is 16 amino acids long. The J segment lost 7 bases and the V segment lost 1 base, leaving 12 bases of the junction unmatched. Germline loops: CDR1 DFQATT, CDR2 SNEGSKA (reference sequence). The CDR3 spells CSARVPDRGDWQPQHF. The DNA for the CDR3 is TGCAGTGCTAGAGTCCCCGACAGGGGTGATTGGCAGCCCCAGCATTTT.

This clone has only a few counts. This chain joins TRBV12-3 or TRBV12-4 and TRBJ1-1; TRBD1 might be the D (5 bases). CDR3 length: 13 amino acids. V was pared by 8 bases and J by 5 bases, with 15 bases between. CDR3 in DNA: TGTGCCAGCCTACGGGCAGGGCGGACTGAAGCTTTCTTT. Its protein product is CASLRAGRTEAFF.

The rearrangement links TRBV4-2 to TRBJ2-1, with TRBD2 matching 9 bases. The CDR3 has 16 residues. CDR1 and CDR2 from the germline V gene are LGHNA and YNFKEQ. Trimming removed 0 bases from V and 8 bases from J; junction bases left unmatched: 8. The CDR3 DNA sequence: TGTGCCAGCAGCCAAGATAGGGTAGCGGGAGCGGATGAGCAGTTCTTC. Protein sequence: CASSQDRVAGADEQFF.